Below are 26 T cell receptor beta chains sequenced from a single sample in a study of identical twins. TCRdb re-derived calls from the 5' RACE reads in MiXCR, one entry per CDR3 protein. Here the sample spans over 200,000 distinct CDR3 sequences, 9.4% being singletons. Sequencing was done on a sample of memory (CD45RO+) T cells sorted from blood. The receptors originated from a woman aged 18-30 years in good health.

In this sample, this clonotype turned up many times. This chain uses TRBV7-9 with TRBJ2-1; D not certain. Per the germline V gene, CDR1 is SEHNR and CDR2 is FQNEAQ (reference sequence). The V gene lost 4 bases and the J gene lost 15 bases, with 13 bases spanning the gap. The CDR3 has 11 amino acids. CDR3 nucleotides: TGTGCCAGCAGCTCCCGGGTAGTTGGGTTCTTC. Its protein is CASSSRVVGFF.

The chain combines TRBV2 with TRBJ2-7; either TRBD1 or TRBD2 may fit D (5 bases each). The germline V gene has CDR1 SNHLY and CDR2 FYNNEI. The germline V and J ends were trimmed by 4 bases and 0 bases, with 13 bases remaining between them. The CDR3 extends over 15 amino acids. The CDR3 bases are TGTGCCAGCAGTGGGGACCGACGAAGCTCCTACGAGCAGTACTTC. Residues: CASSGDRRSSYEQYF.

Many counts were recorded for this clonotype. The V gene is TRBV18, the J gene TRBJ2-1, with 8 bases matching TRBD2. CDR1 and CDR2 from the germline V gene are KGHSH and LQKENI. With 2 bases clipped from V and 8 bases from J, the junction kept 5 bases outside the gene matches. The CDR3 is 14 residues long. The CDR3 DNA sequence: TGTGCCAGCTCACCAACCGGGGGGGCCTATGAGCAGTTCTTC. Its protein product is CASSPTGGAYEQFF.

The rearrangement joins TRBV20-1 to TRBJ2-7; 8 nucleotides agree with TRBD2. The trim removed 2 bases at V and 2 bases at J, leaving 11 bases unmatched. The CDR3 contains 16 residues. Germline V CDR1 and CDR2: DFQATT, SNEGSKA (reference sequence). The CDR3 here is CSARRRSGRSPYEQYF. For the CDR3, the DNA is TGCAGTGCTAGAAGAAGAAGCGGGAGATCCCCCTACGAGCAGTACTTC.

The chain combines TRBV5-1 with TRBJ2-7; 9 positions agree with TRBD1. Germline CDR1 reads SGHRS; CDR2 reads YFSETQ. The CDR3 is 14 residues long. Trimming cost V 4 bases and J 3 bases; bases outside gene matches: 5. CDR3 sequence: CASSLTTGGYEQYF. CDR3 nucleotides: TGCGCCAGCAGCCTAACGACAGGGGGCTACGAGCAGTACTTC.

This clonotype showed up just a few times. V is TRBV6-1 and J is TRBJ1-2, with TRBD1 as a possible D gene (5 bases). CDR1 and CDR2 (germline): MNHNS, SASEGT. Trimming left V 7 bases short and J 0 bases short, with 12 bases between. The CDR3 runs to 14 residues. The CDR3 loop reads CASKSAGPNYGYTF. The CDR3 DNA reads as TGTGCCAGCAAGTCAGCGGGGCCTAACTATGGCTACACCTTC.

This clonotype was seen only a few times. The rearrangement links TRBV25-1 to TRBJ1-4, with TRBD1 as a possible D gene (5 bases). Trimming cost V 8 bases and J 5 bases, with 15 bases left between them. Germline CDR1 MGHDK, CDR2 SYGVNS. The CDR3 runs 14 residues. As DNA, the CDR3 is TGTGCCAGCTCCAGCGGGAGGGGAAATGAAAAACTGTTTTTT. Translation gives CASSSGRGNEKLFF.

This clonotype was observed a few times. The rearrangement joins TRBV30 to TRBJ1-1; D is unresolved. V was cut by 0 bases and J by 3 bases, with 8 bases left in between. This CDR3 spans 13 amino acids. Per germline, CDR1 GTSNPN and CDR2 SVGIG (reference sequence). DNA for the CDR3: TGTGCCTGGAGTGTACAGTGGGACACTGAAGCTTTCTTT. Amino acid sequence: CAWSVQWDTEAFF.

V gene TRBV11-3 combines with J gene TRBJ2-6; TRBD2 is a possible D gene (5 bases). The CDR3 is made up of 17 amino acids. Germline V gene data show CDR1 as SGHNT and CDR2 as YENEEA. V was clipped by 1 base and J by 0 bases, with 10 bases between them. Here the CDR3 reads CASSLGWGDSGANVLTF. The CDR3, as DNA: TGTGCCAGCAGCTTAGGTTGGGGAGACTCTGGGGCCAACGTCCTGACTTTC.

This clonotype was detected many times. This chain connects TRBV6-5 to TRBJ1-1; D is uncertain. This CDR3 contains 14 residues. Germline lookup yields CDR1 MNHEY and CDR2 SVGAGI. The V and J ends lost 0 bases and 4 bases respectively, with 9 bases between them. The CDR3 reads CASSYSSRSTEAFF. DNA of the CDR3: TGTGCCAGCAGTTACTCGAGCCGCAGCACTGAAGCTTTCTTT.

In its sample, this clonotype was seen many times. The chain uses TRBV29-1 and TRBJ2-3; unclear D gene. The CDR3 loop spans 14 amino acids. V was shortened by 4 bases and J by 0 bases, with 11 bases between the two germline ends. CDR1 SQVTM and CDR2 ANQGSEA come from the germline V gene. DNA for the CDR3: TGCAGCGTTGTCGTGGACCGAAGCACAGATACGCAGTATTTT. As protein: CSVVVDRSTDTQYF.

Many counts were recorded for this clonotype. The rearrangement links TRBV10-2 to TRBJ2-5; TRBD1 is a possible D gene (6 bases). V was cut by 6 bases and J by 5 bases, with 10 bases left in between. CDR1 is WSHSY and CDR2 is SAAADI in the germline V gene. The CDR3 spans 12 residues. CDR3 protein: CASSGQGETQYF. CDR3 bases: TGCGCCAGCAGCGGGCAGGGGGAGACCCAGTACTTC.

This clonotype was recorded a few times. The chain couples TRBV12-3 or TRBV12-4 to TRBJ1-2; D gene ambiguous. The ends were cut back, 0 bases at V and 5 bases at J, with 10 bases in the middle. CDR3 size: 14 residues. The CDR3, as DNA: TGTGCCAGCAGTTTAGCGCTGGGGTCGTATGGCTACACCTTC. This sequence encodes CASSLALGSYGYTF.

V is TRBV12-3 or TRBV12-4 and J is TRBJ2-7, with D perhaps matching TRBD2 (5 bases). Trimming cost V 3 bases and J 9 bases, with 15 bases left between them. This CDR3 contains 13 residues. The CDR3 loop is CASSLRALGVQYF. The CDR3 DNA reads TGTGCCAGCAGTTTGAGGGCCCTTGGCGTGCAGTACTTC.

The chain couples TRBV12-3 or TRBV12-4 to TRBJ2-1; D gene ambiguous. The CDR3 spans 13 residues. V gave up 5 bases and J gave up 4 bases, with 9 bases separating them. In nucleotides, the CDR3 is TGTGCCAGCAGTCGGACCAGTTACAATGAGCAGTTCTTC. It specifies CASSRTSYNEQFF.

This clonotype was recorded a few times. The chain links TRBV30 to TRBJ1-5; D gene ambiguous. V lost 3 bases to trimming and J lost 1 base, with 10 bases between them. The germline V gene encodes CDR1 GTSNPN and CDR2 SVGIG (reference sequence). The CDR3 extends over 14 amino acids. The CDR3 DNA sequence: TGTGCCTGGAGGGACCGATTGAGCAATCAGCCCCAGCATTTT. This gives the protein CAWRDRLSNQPQHF. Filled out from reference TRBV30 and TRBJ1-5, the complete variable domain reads SQTIHQWPATLVQPVGSPLSLECTVEGTSNPNLYWYRQAAGRGLQLLFYSVGIGQISSEVPQNLSASRPQDRQFILSSKKLLLSDSGFYLCAWRDRLSNQPQHFGDGTRLSIL.

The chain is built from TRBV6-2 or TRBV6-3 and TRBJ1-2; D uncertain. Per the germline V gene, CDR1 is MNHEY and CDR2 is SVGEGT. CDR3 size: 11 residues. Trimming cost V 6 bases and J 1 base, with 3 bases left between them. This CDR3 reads CASRDNYGYTF. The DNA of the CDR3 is TGTGCCAGCAGGGATAACTATGGCTACACCTTC.

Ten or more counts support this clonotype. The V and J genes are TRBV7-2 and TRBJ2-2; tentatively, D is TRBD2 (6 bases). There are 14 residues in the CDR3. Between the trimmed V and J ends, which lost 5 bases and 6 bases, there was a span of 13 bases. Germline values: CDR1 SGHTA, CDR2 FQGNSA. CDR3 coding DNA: TGTGCCAGCAGCGTGACCTGGGGGGCCGGGGAGCTGTTTTTT. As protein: CASSVTWGAGELFF.

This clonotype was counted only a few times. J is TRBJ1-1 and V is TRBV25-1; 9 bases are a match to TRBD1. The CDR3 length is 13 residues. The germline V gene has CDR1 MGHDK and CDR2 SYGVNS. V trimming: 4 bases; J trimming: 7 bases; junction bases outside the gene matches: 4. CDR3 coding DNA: TGTGCCAGCAGTGTACAGGGGGCTCTTGAAGCTTTCTTT. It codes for CASSVQGALEAFF.

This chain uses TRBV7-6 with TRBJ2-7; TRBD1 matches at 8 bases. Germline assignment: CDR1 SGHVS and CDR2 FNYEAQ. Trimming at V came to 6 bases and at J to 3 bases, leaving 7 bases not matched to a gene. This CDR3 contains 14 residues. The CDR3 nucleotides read TGTGCCAGCAGGCAGGGGGCTCTAGACTACGAGCAGTACTTC. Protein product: CASRQGALDYEQYF.

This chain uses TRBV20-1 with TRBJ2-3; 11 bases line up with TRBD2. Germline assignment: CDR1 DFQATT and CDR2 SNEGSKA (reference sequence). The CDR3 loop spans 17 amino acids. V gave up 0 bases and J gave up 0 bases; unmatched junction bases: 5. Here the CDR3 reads CSARDPRLAGSTDTQYF. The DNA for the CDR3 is TGCAGTGCTAGAGATCCCCGACTAGCGGGAAGCACAGATACGCAGTATTTT.

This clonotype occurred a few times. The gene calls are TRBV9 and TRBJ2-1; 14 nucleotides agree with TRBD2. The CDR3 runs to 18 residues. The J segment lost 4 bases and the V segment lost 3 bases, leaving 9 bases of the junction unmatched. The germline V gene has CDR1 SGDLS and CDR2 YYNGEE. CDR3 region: CASSAGTSGRVAYNEQFF. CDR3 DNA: TGTGCCAGCAGCGCCGGGACTAGCGGGAGAGTCGCTTACAATGAGCAGTTCTTC.

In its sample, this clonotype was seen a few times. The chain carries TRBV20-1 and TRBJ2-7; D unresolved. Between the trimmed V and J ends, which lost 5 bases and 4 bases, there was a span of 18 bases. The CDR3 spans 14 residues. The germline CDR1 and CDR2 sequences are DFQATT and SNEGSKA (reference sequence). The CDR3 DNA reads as TGCAGTGCTTCTAAGGTCCGAAGTAGGTACGAGCAGTACTTC. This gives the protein CSASKVRSRYEQYF.

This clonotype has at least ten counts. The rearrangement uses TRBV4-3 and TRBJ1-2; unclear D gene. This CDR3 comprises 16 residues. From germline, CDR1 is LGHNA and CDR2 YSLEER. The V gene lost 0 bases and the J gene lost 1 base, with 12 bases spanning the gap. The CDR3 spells CASSQDEAGFNYGYTF. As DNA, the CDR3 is TGCGCCAGCAGCCAAGATGAAGCAGGTTTTAACTATGGCTACACCTTC.

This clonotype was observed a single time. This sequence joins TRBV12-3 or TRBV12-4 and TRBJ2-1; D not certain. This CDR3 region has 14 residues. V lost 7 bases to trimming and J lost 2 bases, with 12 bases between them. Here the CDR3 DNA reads TGTGCCAGCACCCTTCGGGTCCCCTACAATGAGCAGTTCTTC. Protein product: CASTLRVPYNEQFF.

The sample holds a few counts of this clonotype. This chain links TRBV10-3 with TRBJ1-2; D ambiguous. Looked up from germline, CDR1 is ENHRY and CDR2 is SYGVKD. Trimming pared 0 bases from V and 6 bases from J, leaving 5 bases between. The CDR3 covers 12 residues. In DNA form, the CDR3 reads TGTGCCATCAGTGAGTCTAAAAATGGCTACACCTTC. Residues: CAISESKNGYTF.